A single sample gave rise to the 2 T cell receptor beta chains below, sequenced in a study of blood T cell repertoires in COVID-19. The method was immunoSEQ multiplex PCR; TCRdb's version includes in-frame clones alone and lacks a portion of them. Of under 500,000 clones in the sample, roughly 85% were seen once. Source material: PBMCs or T cells enriched from blood (not recorded which). The source is a woman between 18 and 29 years old with acute COVID-19.

This clone was seen only once. The chain combines TRBV5-1 with TRBJ2-7, with 10 bases aligning to TRBD1. The germline gives CDR1 SGHRS, CDR2 YFSETQ. The trim removed 4 bases at V and 5 bases at J, leaving 6 bases unmatched. The CDR3 totals 14 residues. CDR3 amino acids: CASSAGTGAHEQYF. The CDR3 DNA sequence: TGCGCCAGCAGCGCCGGGACAGGGGCCCACGAGCAGTACTTC.

This chain uses TRBV11-2 with TRBJ2-5; possible D gene TRBD2, 5 bases. This CDR3 comprises 14 residues. Per the germline V gene, CDR1 is SGHAT and CDR2 is FQNNGV. Between the trimmed V and J ends, which lost 1 base and 3 bases, there was a span of 9 bases. Written as DNA, the CDR3 is TGTGCCAGCAGCTTAGTGGACTGGGAAGAGACCCAGTACTTC. As protein: CASSLVDWEETQYF.